These T cell receptor beta chains were read from a single sample in a study of cytomegalovirus exposure and HLA in healthy donors. Assay: immunoSEQ multiplex PCR; the TCRdb copy retains only in-frame clones and omits some. The table shows 150,000 to 200,000 clones, with roughly 81% occurring only once. Sequenced material: PBMCs. The receptors were gathered from a girl between 10 and 17 years old in good health and CMV-seropositive. CDR3s include the opening cysteine and the closing phenylalanine or tryptophan. Each record gives: V gene, D gene, J gene, CDR3 protein, CDR3 DNA. A D gene is named only where the DNA matches it firmly.

TRBV5-6	NA	TRBJ1-5	CASSRRQVGDSQPQHF	TGTGCCAGCAGCCGCCGACAGGTGGGTGATAGTCAGCCCCAGCATTTT
TRBV30	NA	TRBJ1-1	CAWSVVAPNTEAFF	TGTGCCTGGAGTGTAGTGGCCCCGAACACTGAAGCTTTCTTT
TRBV29-1	TRBD1	TRBJ1-2	CSAAQGTYGYTF	TGCAGCGCGGCACAGGGGACTTATGGCTACACCTTC
TRBV6-5	NA	TRBJ1-3	CASSQHRGSGNTIYF	TGTGCCAGCAGTCAACATAGGGGTTCTGGAAACACCATATATTTT
TRBV4-1	TRBD2	TRBJ2-2	CASSLGLAEAPGELFF	TGCGCCAGCAGCCTGGGACTAGCCGAAGCCCCCGGGGAGCTGTTTTTT
TRBV7-9	NA	TRBJ1-2	CASSLGISANYGYTF	TGTGCCAGCAGCTTAGGTATTTCTGCTAACTATGGCTACACCTTC
TRBV11-2	NA	TRBJ2-7	CASSYGTVLIYEQYF	TGTGCCAGCAGCTACGGGACTGTTCTTATCTACGAGCAGTACTTC
TRBV6-5	TRBD2	TRBJ2-1	CASSAPGLVGNEQFF	TGTGCCAGCAGTGCGCCCGGACTAGTAGGCAATGAGCAGTTCTTC
TRBV5-1	TRBD1	TRBJ1-1	CATKIGQGSEAFF	TGCGCCACCAAGATCGGACAGGGGTCTGAAGCTTTCTTT
TRBV7-3	TRBD1	TRBJ1-6	CASSSGQGISPLHF	TGTGCCAGCAGCTCGGGACAGGGTATTTCACCCCTCCACTTT